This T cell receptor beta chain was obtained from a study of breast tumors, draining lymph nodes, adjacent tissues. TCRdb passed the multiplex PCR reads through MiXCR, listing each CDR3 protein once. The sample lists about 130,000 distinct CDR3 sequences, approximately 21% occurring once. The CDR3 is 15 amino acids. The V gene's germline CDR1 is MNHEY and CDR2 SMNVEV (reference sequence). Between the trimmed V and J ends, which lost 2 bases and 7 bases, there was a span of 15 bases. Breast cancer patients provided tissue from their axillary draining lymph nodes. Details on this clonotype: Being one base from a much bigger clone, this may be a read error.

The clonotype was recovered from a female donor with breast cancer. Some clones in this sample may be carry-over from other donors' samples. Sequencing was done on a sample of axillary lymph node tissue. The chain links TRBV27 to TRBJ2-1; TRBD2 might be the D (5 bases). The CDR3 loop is CASSLPTGLRNEQFF. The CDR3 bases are TGTGCCAGCAGTTTACCGACCGGACTTCGGAATGAGCAGTTCTTC.